Presented here are 18 T cell receptor beta chains from one specimen sequenced in a study of early T cells in non-severe SARS-CoV-2 infection. One entry per CDR3 protein results from TCRdb running MiXCR on the 5' RACE reads. Among around 20,000 distinct CDR3 sequences listed, roughly 4% were seen once. Sequenced: whole blood. These receptors came from an adult who was a healthcare worker with PCR-confirmed SARS-CoV-2 infection or an uninfected control (not recorded which).

Many counts were recorded for this clonotype. V gene TRBV20-1 combines with J gene TRBJ2-7, with D unresolved. Germline assignment: CDR1 DFQATT and CDR2 SNEGSKA (reference sequence). Trimming stripped 5 bases from V and 2 bases from J, with 13 bases between. The CDR3 extends over 13 amino acids. CDR3 sequence: CSAVAQATYEQYF. Here the CDR3 DNA reads TGCAGTGCTGTGGCCCAAGCGACCTACGAGCAGTACTTC.

The V and J genes are TRBV4-1 and TRBJ2-5; 13 nucleotides agree with TRBD2. V lost 4 bases, J lost 2 bases, and 7 bases stayed unmatched. The CDR3 runs 17 residues. Germline V gene lookup returns CDR1 MGHRA and CDR2 YSYEKL. CDR3 amino acids: CASSPSRTSGGQETQYF. The CDR3 DNA follows: TGCGCCAGCAGCCCATCTCGGACTAGCGGGGGACAAGAGACCCAGTACTTC.

This clonotype was detected ten times or more. V and J are TRBV7-9 and TRBJ1-3, with unresolved D. Trimming shortened V by 1 base and J by 0 bases, and 7 bases separated the two germline ends. There are 15 residues in the CDR3. From germline, CDR1 is SEHNR and CDR2 FQNEAQ (reference sequence). The CDR3 here is CASSLGAVSGNTIYF. The CDR3 DNA reads TGTGCCAGCAGCTTAGGGGCAGTCTCTGGAAACACCATATATTTT.

By its share, this clonotype is medium-sized. The rearrangement links TRBV10-3 to TRBJ1-2; TRBD1 might be the D (6 bases). Germline lookup yields CDR1 ENHRY and CDR2 SYGVKD. The CDR3 spans 13 residues. V dropped 5 bases and J dropped 2 bases, with 9 bases sitting between them. In nucleotides, the CDR3 is TGTGCCATCAGTTGGGGGGCCAACTATGGCTACACCTTC. It translates to CAISWGANYGYTF.

There are a few counts of this clonotype. This chain links TRBV12-3 or TRBV12-4 with TRBJ2-7, with a tentative D call TRBD1 (7 bases). The V and J ends lost 3 bases and 5 bases respectively, with 14 bases between them. The CDR3 is 14 amino acids. DNA of the CDR3: TGTGCCAGCAGTTTTGGAGGGGGCTTGAACGAGCAGTACTTC. Protein sequence: CASSFGGGLNEQYF.

This clonotype is labeled as medium-sized. V usage is TRBV20-1 and J usage is TRBJ2-7; 7 positions agree with TRBD1. The CDR3 length is 11 residues. Germline CDR1 reads DFQATT; CDR2 reads SNEGSKA (reference sequence). The CDR3 DNA follows: TGCAGCGGACAGGCCGACTACGAGCAGTACTTC. Amino acid sequence: CSGQADYEQYF.

This clonotype occurred a few times. This chain links TRBV15 with TRBJ2-3, with a tentative D call TRBD1 (7 bases). The length of the CDR3 is 17 residues. V was shortened by 1 base and J by 5 bases, with 19 bases between the two germline ends. Germline V CDR1 and CDR2: LNHNV, YYDKDF (reference sequence). This CDR3 reads CATSRGQAGGQLDTQYF. The CDR3 coding sequence is TGTGCCACCAGCAGAGGTCAGGCAGGGGGGCAATTAGATACGCAGTATTTT.

This clonotype has at least ten counts. The chain is built from TRBV7-2 and TRBJ1-3; D not certain. V was shortened by 5 bases and J by 0 bases, with 11 bases between the two germline ends. This CDR3 comprises 15 residues. CDR1 SGHTA and CDR2 FQGNSA come from the germline V gene. The CDR3 nucleotides are TGTGCCAGCAGCACGGCCGGATTCTCTGGAAACACCATATATTTT. The encoded protein is CASSTAGFSGNTIYF.

This clonotype came up a few times. The CDR3 reads CSAGQPRETQYF. The CDR3 region has the DNA TGCAGTGCCGGGCAGCCCCGGGAGACCCAGTACTTC. The chain combines TRBV20-1 with TRBJ2-5; D not certain. The CDR3 spans 12 residues. Germline V lookup: CDR1 DFQATT, CDR2 SNEGSKA (reference sequence). The ends were cut back, 6 bases at V and 5 bases at J, with 13 bases in the middle.

In its sample, this clonotype was seen many times. V is TRBV11-2 and J is TRBJ1-3; D is undetermined. The germline gives CDR1 SGHAT, CDR2 FQNNGV. V shed 5 bases and J shed 0 bases, with 8 bases lying between them. This CDR3 contains 14 residues. The CDR3 coding sequence is TGTGCCAGCAGCGGACTCAACTCTGGAAACACCATATATTTT. Its protein is CASSGLNSGNTIYF.

This clonotype was detected many times. The chain couples TRBV7-6 to TRBJ2-1; TRBD2 agrees at 8 bases. The CDR3 is made up of 15 amino acids. V was clipped by 5 bases and J by 6 bases; unmatched bases: 9. Germline V gives CDR1 SGHVS, CDR2 FNYEAQ. This CDR3 reads CASSPGTSFGNEQFF. DNA of the CDR3: TGTGCCAGCAGCCCAGGGACTAGTTTCGGCAATGAGCAGTTCTTC. Full variable domain (missing parts from reference TRBV7-6 and TRBJ2-1): GAGVSQSPRYKVTKRGQDVALRCDPISGHVSLYWYRQALGQGPEFLTYFNYEAQQDKSGLPNDRFSAERPEGSISTLTIQRTEQRDSAMYRCASSPGTSFGNEQFFGPGTRLTVL.

This clonotype was recorded a few times. V usage is TRBV4-3 and J usage is TRBJ2-2, with 11 bases aligning to TRBD2. J lost 5 bases, V lost 1 base, and 9 bases had no gene match. Per germline, CDR1 LGHNA and CDR2 YSLEER. The CDR3 runs to 18 residues. The CDR3 DNA reads TGCGCCAGCAGCCAAGCAGCTAGCGGGGGGATAAGGACCGGGGAGCTGTTTTTT. This sequence encodes CASSQAASGGIRTGELFF.

This clonotype was detected many times. This chain connects TRBV7-2 to TRBJ1-6; the D is unclear. The CDR3 is made up of 18 amino acids. Germline V CDR1 and CDR2: SGHTA, FQGNSA. Trimming shortened V by 1 base and J by 1 base, and 14 bases separated the two germline ends. Written as DNA, the CDR3 is TGTGCCAGCAGCTTAGACGGCAGCGGCGGGTCCTATAATTCACCCCTCCACTTT. Translation: CASSLDGSGGSYNSPLHF.

In this sample, this clonotype turned up many times. The V call is TRBV7-2, the J call TRBJ1-2; 11 bases are shared with TRBD1. Looked up from germline, CDR1 is SGHTA and CDR2 is FQGNSA. V lost 5 bases, J lost 5 bases, and 7 bases stayed unmatched. The CDR3 contains 15 residues. The CDR3 nucleotides read TGTGCCAGCAGCACCTGGACAGGGGGCTTTTATGGCTACACCTTC. Its translation: CASSTWTGGFYGYTF.

This clonotype occurred many times. The J gene is TRBJ1-2, the V gene TRBV5-6; TRBD1 matches at 9 bases. The CDR3 sequence is 15 residues long. Germline trimming cut 4 bases from V and 8 bases from J; bases unmatched to any gene: 12. Germline values: CDR1 SGHDT, CDR2 YYEEEE. The CDR3 DNA follows: TGTGCCAGCAGCCACAGGGGGCTTGACCCGTTGGGCTACACCTTC. Protein: CASSHRGLDPLGYTF. The full variable domain, rest sourced from reference TRBV5-6 and TRBJ1-2, is DAGVTQSPTHLIKTRGQQVTLRCSPKSGHDTVSWYQQALGQGPQFIFQYYEEEERQRGNFPDRFSGHQFPNYSSELNVNALLLGDSALYLCASSHRGLDPLGYTFGSGTRLTVV.

Many counts were recorded for this clonotype. This sequence joins TRBV7-8 and TRBJ1-2; a weak D match, TRBD1 (6 bases). This CDR3 is 15 amino acids long. CDR1 is SGHVS, CDR2 FQNEAQ, per germline. V gave up 4 bases and J gave up 4 bases, with 16 bases separating them. The CDR3 loop is CASSSDRRPPYGYTF. CDR3 DNA: TGTGCCAGCAGCTCTGACAGGCGGCCTCCCTATGGCTACACCTTC.

This clonotype was seen repeatedly, ten times or more. The V call is TRBV20-1, the J call TRBJ2-1; 13 bases agree with TRBD2. After removal of 0 bases from V and 4 bases from J, the junction contained 6 bases not matched to a gene. Germline V lookup: CDR1 DFQATT, CDR2 SNEGSKA (reference sequence). This CDR3 is 17 amino acids long. The CDR3 loop is CSAREERLAGGYNEQFF. The CDR3 DNA follows: TGCAGTGCTAGAGAGGAGAGACTAGCGGGGGGATACAATGAGCAGTTCTTC.

This clonotype was recorded at least ten times. The V and J genes are TRBV25-1 and TRBJ2-2; D may be TRBD2 (6 bases). The length of the CDR3 is 18 residues. Germline V gene sequence: CDR1 MGHDK, CDR2 SYGVNS. The V end was cut by 7 bases, the J end by 3 bases, with 24 bases between. Here the CDR3 reads CASIGRSSGDSDTGELFF. CDR3 in DNA: TGTGCCAGCATCGGGAGATCGTCGGGGGATAGTGACACCGGGGAGCTGTTTTTT.